The clone carrying this TCR beta chain has just a few counts. The antigen is not known. MiXCR, applied by TCRdb to the 5' RACE reads, yields one record per CDR3 protein. The sample includes 85,000 to 95,000 distinct CDR3 sequences, about 15% of them seen just once. The data stem from a study of early T cells in non-severe SARS-CoV-2 infection. The study, taken as a whole, reports: Using VDJdb, the matching emphasized anti-spike CD8 responses while missing private and CD4 specificities.

The origin of this receptor is an adult who was a healthcare worker with PCR-confirmed SARS-CoV-2 infection or an uninfected control (not recorded which). Sample: whole blood.

The CDR3 DNA is TGTGCCAGCAGTGAGCAAGGGACAGGGAAAGAGACCCAGTACTTC. Translated: CASSEQGTGKETQYF. V gene TRBV2 combines with J gene TRBJ2-5; the match to TRBD1 covers 9 bases. CDR3 size: 15 residues. Per the germline V gene, CDR1 is SNHLY and CDR2 is FYNNEI. Germline trimming cut 3 bases from V and 3 bases from J; bases unmatched to any gene: 5.